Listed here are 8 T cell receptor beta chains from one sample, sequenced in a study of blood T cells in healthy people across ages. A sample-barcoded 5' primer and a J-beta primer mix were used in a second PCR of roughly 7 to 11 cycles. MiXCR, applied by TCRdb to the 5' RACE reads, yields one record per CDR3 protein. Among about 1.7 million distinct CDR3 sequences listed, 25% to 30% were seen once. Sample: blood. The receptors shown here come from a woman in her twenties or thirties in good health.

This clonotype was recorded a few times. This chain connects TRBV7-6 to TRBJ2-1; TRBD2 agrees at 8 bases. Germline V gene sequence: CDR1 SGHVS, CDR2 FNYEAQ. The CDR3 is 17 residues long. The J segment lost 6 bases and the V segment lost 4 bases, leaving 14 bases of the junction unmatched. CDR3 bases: TGTGCCAGCAGCTCCCGGGGGGGGGAGGGCCAATCCAATGAGCAGTTCTTC. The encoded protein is CASSSRGGEGQSNEQFF.

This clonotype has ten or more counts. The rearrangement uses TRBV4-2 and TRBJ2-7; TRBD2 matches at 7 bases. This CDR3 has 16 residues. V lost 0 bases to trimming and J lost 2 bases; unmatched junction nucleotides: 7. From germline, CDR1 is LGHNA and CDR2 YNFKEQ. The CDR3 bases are TGTGCCAGCAGCCAAGAGAGCGGGACTCCTACCTACGAGCAGTACTTC. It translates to CASSQESGTPTYEQYF.

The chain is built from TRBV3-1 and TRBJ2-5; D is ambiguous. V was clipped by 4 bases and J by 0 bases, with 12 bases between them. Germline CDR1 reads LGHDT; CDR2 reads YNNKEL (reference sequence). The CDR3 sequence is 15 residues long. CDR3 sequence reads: CASSRRLGDQETQYF. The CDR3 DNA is TGTGCCAGCAGCCGACGACTGGGTGACCAAGAGACCCAGTACTTC.

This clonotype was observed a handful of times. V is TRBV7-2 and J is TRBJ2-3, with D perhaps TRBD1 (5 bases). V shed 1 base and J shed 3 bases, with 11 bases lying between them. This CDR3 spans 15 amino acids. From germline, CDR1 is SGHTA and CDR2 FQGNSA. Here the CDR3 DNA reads TGTGCCAGCAGCTTAGGGAGTGCAGGGACAGATACGCAGTATTTT. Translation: CASSLGSAGTDTQYF.

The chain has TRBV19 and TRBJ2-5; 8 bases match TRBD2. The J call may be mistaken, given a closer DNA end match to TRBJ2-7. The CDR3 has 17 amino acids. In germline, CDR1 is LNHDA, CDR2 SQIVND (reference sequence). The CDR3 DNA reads TGTGCCAGTAGTAGAAGCCCAGCGGGAGTGGGGACCATCGAGCAGTACTTC. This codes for CASSRSPAGVGTIEQYF.

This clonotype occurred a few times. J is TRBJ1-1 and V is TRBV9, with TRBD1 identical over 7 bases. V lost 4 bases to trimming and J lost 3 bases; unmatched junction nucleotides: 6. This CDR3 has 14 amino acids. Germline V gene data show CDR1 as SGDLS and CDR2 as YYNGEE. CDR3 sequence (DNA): TGTGCCAGCAGCACCAGACAGGGAGACACTGAAGCTTTCTTT. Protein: CASSTRQGDTEAFF.

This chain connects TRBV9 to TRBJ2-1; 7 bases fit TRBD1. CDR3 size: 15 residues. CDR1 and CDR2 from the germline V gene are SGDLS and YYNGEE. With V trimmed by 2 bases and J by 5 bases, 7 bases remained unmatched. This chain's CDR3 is CASSVRDRANNEQFF. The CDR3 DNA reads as TGTGCCAGCAGCGTCCGGGACAGAGCCAACAATGAGCAGTTCTTC.

Here the CDR3 reads CASSLSEPNSPLHF. In DNA, the CDR3 is TGTGCCAGCAGCTTGAGTGAGCCTAATTCACCCCTCCACTTT. This chain uses TRBV7-9 with TRBJ1-6; D remains unclear. The germline V gene encodes CDR1 SEHNR and CDR2 FQNEAQ (reference sequence). The length of the CDR3 is 14 residues. The V gene lost 3 bases and the J gene lost 6 bases, with 9 bases spanning the gap.